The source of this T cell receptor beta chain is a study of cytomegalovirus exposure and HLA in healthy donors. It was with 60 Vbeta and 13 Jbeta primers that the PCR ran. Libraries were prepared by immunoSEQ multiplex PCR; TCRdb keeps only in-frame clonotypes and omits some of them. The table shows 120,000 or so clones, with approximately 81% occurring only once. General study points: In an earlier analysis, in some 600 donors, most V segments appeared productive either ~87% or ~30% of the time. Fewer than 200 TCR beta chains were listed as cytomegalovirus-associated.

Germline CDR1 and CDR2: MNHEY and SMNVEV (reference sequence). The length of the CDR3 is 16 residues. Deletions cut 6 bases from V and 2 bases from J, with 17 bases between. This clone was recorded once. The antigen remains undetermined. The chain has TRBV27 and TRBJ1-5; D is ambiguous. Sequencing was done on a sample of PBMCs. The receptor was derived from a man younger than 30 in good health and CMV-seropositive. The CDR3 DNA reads TGTGCCAGCAGCCCCTTAGGAGGCCGCGGCAATCAGCCCCAGCATTTT. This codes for CASSPLGGRGNQPQHF.